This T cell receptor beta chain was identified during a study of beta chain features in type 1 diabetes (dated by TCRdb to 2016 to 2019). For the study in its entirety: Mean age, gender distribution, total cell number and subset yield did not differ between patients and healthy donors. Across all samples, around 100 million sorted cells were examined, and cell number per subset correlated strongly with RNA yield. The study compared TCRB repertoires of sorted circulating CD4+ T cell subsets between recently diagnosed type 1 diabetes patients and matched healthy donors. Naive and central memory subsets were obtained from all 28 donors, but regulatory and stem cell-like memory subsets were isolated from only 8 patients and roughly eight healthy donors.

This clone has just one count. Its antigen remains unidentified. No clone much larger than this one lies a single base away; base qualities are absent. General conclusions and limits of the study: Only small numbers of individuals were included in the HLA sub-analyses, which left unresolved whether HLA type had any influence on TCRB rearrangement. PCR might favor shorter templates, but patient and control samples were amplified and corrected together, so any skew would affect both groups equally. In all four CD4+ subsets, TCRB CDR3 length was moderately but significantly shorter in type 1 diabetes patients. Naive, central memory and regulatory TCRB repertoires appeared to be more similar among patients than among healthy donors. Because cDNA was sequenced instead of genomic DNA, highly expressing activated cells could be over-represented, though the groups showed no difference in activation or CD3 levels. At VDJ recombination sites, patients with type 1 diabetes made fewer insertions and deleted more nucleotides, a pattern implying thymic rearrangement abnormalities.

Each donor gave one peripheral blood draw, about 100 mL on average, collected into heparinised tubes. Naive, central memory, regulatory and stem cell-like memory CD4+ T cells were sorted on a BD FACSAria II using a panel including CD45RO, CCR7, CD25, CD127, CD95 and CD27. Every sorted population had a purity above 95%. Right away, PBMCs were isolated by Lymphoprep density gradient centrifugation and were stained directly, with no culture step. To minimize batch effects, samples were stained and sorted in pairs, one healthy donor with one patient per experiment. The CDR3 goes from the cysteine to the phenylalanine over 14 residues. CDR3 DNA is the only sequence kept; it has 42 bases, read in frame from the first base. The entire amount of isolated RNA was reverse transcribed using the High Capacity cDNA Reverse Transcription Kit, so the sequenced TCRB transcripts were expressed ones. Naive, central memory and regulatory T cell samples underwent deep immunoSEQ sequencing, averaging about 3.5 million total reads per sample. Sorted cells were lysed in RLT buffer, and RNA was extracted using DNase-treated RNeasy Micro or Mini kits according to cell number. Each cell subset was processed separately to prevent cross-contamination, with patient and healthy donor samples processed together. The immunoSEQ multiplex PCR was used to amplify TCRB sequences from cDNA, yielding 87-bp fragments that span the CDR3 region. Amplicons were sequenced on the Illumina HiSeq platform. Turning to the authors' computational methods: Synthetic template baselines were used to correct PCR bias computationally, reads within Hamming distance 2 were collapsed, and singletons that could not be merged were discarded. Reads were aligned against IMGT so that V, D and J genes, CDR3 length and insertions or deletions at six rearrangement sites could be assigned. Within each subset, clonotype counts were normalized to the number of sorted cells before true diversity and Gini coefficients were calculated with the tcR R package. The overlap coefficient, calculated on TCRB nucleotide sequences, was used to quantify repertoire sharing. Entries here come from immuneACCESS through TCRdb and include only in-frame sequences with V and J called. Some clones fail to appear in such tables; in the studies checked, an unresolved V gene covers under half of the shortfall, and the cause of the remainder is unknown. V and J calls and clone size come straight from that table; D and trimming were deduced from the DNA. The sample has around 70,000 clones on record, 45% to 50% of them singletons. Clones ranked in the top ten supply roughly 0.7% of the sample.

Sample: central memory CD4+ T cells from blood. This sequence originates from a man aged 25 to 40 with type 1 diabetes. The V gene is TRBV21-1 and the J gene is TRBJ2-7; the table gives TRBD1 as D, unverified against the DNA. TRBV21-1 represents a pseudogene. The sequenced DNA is TGTGCCAGCAGCCCAGACAGGGTAGTCTACGAGCAGTACTTC. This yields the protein CASSPDRVVYEQYF.